The next 25 T cell receptor beta chains were all read from a single sample in a study of blood T cell repertoires in COVID-19. Generated by immunoSEQ multiplex PCR, the TCRdb table keeps only in-frame clones and is missing some. The table shows around 65,000 clones, with about 81% occurring only once. The sample consisted of peripheral blood. The receptor source for this set is a man older than 75 with acute or convalescent COVID-19.

The chain employs TRBV5-1 and TRBJ2-7; 8 positions agree with TRBD1. This CDR3 has 14 amino acids. V was pared by 4 bases and J by 1 base, with 4 bases of the junction left unmatched. Per germline, CDR1 SGHRS and CDR2 YFSETQ. DNA for the CDR3: TGCGCCAGCAGCGTGACAGGGGAATCCTACGAGCAGTACTTC. This gives the protein CASSVTGESYEQYF.

The chain is built from TRBV7-3 and TRBJ2-6; D not resolved. This CDR3 has 15 residues. The V end lost 5 bases, the J end lost 0 bases, and 8 bases lay between the germline ends. Germline values: CDR1 SGHTA, CDR2 FQGTGA. The CDR3 sequence: CASSLDSSGANVLTF. DNA of the CDR3: TGTGCCAGCAGCCTCGACTCCTCTGGGGCCAACGTCCTGACTTTC.

The gene calls are TRBV14 and TRBJ1-6; the D is unclear. V was trimmed by 6 bases and J by 2 bases, leaving 5 bases between them. Germline V CDR1 and CDR2: SGHDN, FVKESK. The length of the CDR3 is 13 residues. This CDR3 reads CASSNTYNSPLHF. CDR3 coding DNA: TGTGCCAGCAGTAACACCTATAATTCACCCCTCCACTTT.

This chain connects TRBV28 to TRBJ2-3; TRBD2 aligns across 11 bases. The CDR3 covers 16 residues. CDR1 and CDR2 from the germline V gene are MDHEN and SYDVKM. V shed 5 bases and J 7 bases; nucleotides not matched to a gene: 11. Written as DNA, the CDR3 is TGTGCCAGCAGTCCGACTAGCGGGGCCACCACCTATACGCAGTATTTT. It encodes CASSPTSGATTYTQYF.

V and J are TRBV4-3 and TRBJ2-7; tentative D call: TRBD1 (6 bases). Trimming shortened V by 0 bases and J by 3 bases, and 12 bases separated the two germline ends. The V gene's germline CDR1 is LGHNA and CDR2 YSLEER. This CDR3 spans 15 amino acids. CDR3 DNA sequence: TGCGCCAGCAGCCAAGACCAGGGGAGCTTCTACGAGCAGTACTTC. It encodes CASSQDQGSFYEQYF.

This clone was detected only a few times. The chain joins TRBV21-1 to TRBJ2-6; the table gives TRBD2 as D, unverified against the DNA. TRBV21-1 is a documented pseudogene. This CDR3 region has 15 residues. The CDR3 nucleotides read TGTGCCAGCAGCAATAAGAGGTTTGGGGCCAACGTCCTGACTTTC. Its translation: CASSNKRFGANVLTF.

The gene calls are TRBV6-2 or TRBV6-3 and TRBJ1-2; D call uncertain. The V end was cut by 0 bases, the J end by 6 bases, with 8 bases between. The CDR3 spans 13 residues. CDR1 and CDR2 from the germline V gene are MNHEY and SVGEGT. In DNA form, the CDR3 reads TGTGCCAGCAGTTACTCGATGGGCGATGGCTACACCTTC. This encodes CASSYSMGDGYTF.

The chain is built from TRBV4-2 and TRBJ2-3, with 8 bases fitting TRBD2. The CDR3 length is 16 residues. The J segment lost 3 bases and the V segment lost 2 bases, leaving 7 bases of the junction unmatched. Germline V gene data show CDR1 as LGHNA and CDR2 as YNFKEQ. CDR3: CASSQQIGRATDTQYF. The CDR3 DNA reads TGTGCCAGCAGCCAACAAATCGGGAGGGCTACAGATACGCAGTATTTT.

The chain has TRBV4-3 and TRBJ2-2; 11 bases fit TRBD2. Germline CDR1 LGHNA, CDR2 YSLEER. The length of the CDR3 is 17 residues. V shed 3 bases and J 1 base; nucleotides not matched to a gene: 4. Written as DNA, the CDR3 is TGCGCCAGCAGCCAGACGACTAGCGGGGAGAACACCGGGGAGCTGTTTTTT. As protein: CASSQTTSGENTGELFF.

The rearrangement links TRBV18 to TRBJ2-1, with D tentatively TRBD1 (6 bases). The germline V gene has CDR1 KGHSH and CDR2 LQKENI. The V end was cut by 1 base, the J end by 8 bases, with 6 bases between. CDR3 length equals 12 residues. The CDR3 bases are TGTGCCAGCTCACCACGACAGGATGAGCAGTTCTTC. Translation: CASSPRQDEQFF.

In regard to this clone: Other nucleotide sequences in the sample specify the same CDR3. CDR3 nucleotides: TGTGCCAGCAGCTTCTCCGGGGGATATGGCTACACCTTC. This codes for CASSFSGGYGYTF. The chain is built from TRBV7-2 and TRBJ1-2, with a tentative D call TRBD1 (5 bases). This CDR3 contains 13 residues. Trimming stripped 3 bases from V and 5 bases from J, with 10 bases between. CDR1 is SGHTA, CDR2 FQGNSA, per germline. Combining the CDR3 with reference TRBV7-2 and TRBJ1-2 gives the whole variable domain GAGVSQSPSNKVTEKGKDVELRCDPISGHTALYWYRQSLGQGLEFLIYFQGNSAPDKSGLPSDRFSAERTGGSVSTLTIQRTQQEDSAVYLCASSFSGGYGYTFGSGTRLTVV.

The V and J genes are TRBV29-1 and TRBJ2-3; 9 bases are shared with TRBD2. From germline, CDR1 is SQVTM and CDR2 ANQGSEA. The CDR3 loop spans 14 amino acids. J gave up 5 bases and V 4 bases, and 7 bases lay outside the gene matches. The DNA of the CDR3 is TGCAGCGTTGGGGCTAGCGGGGTGGTAGATACGCAGTATTTT. Protein sequence: CSVGASGVVDTQYF.

The rearrangement joins TRBV1 to TRBJ1-2; the table's D call TRBD1 went unverified against the DNA. TRBV1 is marked as a pseudogene. This CDR3 region has 15 residues. CDR3: CTMTDRDKPPYGYTF. The CDR3, as DNA: TGCACCATGACGGACCGGGACAAGCCTCCCTATGGCTACACCTTC.

The chain links TRBV5-1 to TRBJ2-3; 8 bases are a match to TRBD2. From germline, CDR1 is SGHRS and CDR2 YFSETQ. The CDR3 runs to 14 residues. V dropped 4 bases and J dropped 6; count of bases not matched to a gene: 7. The CDR3 bases are TGCGCCAGCAGCCCCGGACTAGCTTCGGATACGCAGTATTTT. It translates to CASSPGLASDTQYF.

By share, this clone ranks as medium-sized. The chain carries TRBV24-1 and TRBJ1-6; 7 bases fit TRBD1. The V and J ends lost 9 bases and 7 bases, in that order; junction bases with no gene match: 11. The germline V gene has CDR1 KGHDR and CDR2 SFDVKD. The CDR3 runs to 15 residues. DNA for the CDR3: TGTGCCACCCCCCAGGAACAGGGGCGAAATTCACCCCTCCACTTT. It codes for CATPQEQGRNSPLHF.

In this sample, this clone turned up once. V and J are TRBV6-5 and TRBJ2-1; 10 nucleotides line up with TRBD1. The CDR3 covers 16 residues. V shed 0 bases and J 5 bases; nucleotides not matched to a gene: 4. Germline CDR1 is MNHEY and CDR2 is SVGAGI. This CDR3 reads CASSYSGTGDNNEQFF. CDR3 coding DNA: TGTGCCAGCAGTTACTCTGGGACAGGGGACAACAATGAGCAGTTCTTC.

The V gene is TRBV10-3, the J gene TRBJ2-1; 10 bases agree with TRBD1. The germline gives CDR1 ENHRY, CDR2 SYGVKD. The J segment lost 7 bases and the V segment lost 2 bases, leaving 5 bases of the junction unmatched. The CDR3 runs to 15 residues. The CDR3: CAISEKGTGDNEQFF. The CDR3 DNA reads TGTGCCATCAGTGAGAAGGGGACAGGGGATAATGAGCAGTTCTTC.

This chain uses TRBV4-2 with TRBJ1-5; tentatively, D is TRBD1 (5 bases). Trimming took off 4 bases at V and 0 bases at J, with 13 bases between the two ends. The CDR3 is made up of 16 amino acids. From germline, CDR1 is LGHNA and CDR2 YNFKEQ. The CDR3 protein is CASSPAGVYSNQPQHF. The DNA of the CDR3 is TGTGCCAGCAGCCCAGCGGGGGTTTATAGCAATCAGCCCCAGCATTTT.

This clone was detected once. V gene TRBV6-6 combines with J gene TRBJ1-5; 8 bases agree with TRBD1. The V segment lost 6 bases and the J segment 2 bases; nucleotides outside the gene matches: 9. Germline V gene data show CDR1 as MNHNY and CDR2 as SVGAGI (reference sequence). There are 16 residues in the CDR3. CDR3 sequence: CASSSTETGGNQPQHF. The CDR3 DNA follows: TGTGCCAGCAGCTCAACCGAGACAGGGGGCAATCAGCCCCAGCATTTT.

This chain connects TRBV5-1 to TRBJ2-3; D might be TRBD2 (6 bases). This CDR3 contains 17 residues. V dropped 2 bases and J dropped 0 bases, with 16 bases sitting between them. Per germline, CDR1 SGHRS and CDR2 YFSETQ. In DNA, the CDR3 is TGCGCCAGCAGCTTCGGGGGTTTAACTACTAGCACAGATACGCAGTATTTT. It is translated as CASSFGGLTTSTDTQYF.

Only one count was recorded for this clone. CDR3 sequence: CASSLRRTGYHNEQFF. The DNA for the CDR3 is TGTGCCAGCAGCCTGCGTAGGACAGGGTACCACAATGAGCAGTTCTTC. The chain uses TRBV7-8 and TRBJ2-1, with TRBD1 matching over 8 bases. The CDR3 loop spans 16 amino acids. The germline V gene has CDR1 SGHVS and CDR2 FQNEAQ. V lost 5 bases to trimming and J lost 5 bases; unmatched junction nucleotides: 11.

V gene TRBV18 combines with J gene TRBJ1-5, with 9 positions matching TRBD1. CDR3 size: 15 residues. Germline CDR1 reads KGHSH; CDR2 reads LQKENI. V dropped 3 bases and J dropped 7; count of bases not matched to a gene: 7. The CDR3 bases are TGTGCCAGCTCACCGGACAGGGGAGGAGGACAGCCCCAGCATTTT. Its translation: CASSPDRGGGQPQHF.

The J gene is TRBJ2-3, the V gene TRBV29-1, with D possibly being TRBD1 (7 bases). This CDR3 has 14 residues. V lost 4 bases and J lost 4, with 15 bases in between. Looked up from germline, CDR1 is SQVTM and CDR2 is ANQGSEA. In nucleotides, the CDR3 is TGCAGCGTTGTTGGAGGGGGCAACCCAGATACGCAGTATTTT. Amino acid sequence: CSVVGGGNPDTQYF.

The gene calls are TRBV5-1 and TRBJ2-1, with D maybe TRBD1 (5 bases). CDR3 length: 15 residues. The V end lost 0 bases, the J end lost 9 bases, and 16 bases lay between the germline ends. Germline CDR1 reads SGHRS; CDR2 reads YFSETQ. The CDR3 sequence is CASSLDSQEWGEQFF. The CDR3, as DNA: TGCGCCAGCAGCTTGGATTCACAGGAGTGGGGTGAGCAGTTCTTC.

The V call is TRBV27, the J call TRBJ1-6, with D possibly being TRBD1 (6 bases). The CDR3 sequence is 12 residues long. Trimming stripped 10 bases from V and 9 bases from J, with 13 bases between. Looked up from germline, CDR1 is MNHEY and CDR2 is SMNVEV (reference sequence). This CDR3 reads CATSTGSSPLHF. DNA for the CDR3: TGTGCCACCTCGACAGGTAGTTCACCCCTCCACTTT.